This T cell receptor (beta chain) was identified during a study of blood T cell repertoires in COVID-19 (dated by TCRdb to about 2020). Regarding the study in general: The collaborator samples originated in the United States, Italy and Spain and spanned the acute and convalescent phases of COVID-19. The material from the prospective study consisted of cDNA or gDNA derived from T cells, B-cell-depleted T cells, or PBMCs. Deeply sampled blood TCRbeta repertoires from subjects exposed to, actively infected with, or recovered from COVID-19 were included in the dataset. The repertoires were released in a freely available public database intended as a resource for research on the immune response to SARS-CoV-2. Samples were obtained from the ongoing ImmuneRACE study (first 160 participants) and from 1,000 to 1,500 subjects provided by 6 global collaborators. A de-identified subject ID, COVID-19 status, age in years and sex were almost always included in the sample metadata. Where HLA class I and class II types were available, the types were taken from metadata supplied by the sample provider, not from assay-based typing. Beyond this particular receptor, the publication reports: The quantity of clinical and demographic metadata differed by source and by participant and was supplied without curation.

TCRbeta CDR3 regions were amplified from genomic DNA by means of the immunoSEQ Assay, a bias-controlled multiplex PCR. The published analysis was carried out like this. The number of nucleated cells in each sample was estimated by amplification of reference gene primers within the assay. Sequence reads were collapsed and filtered to measure the absolute abundance of every unique TCRbeta CDR3 rearrangement. For each sample, productive Simpson clonality was calculated by taking the square root of Simpson's diversity index across productive rearrangements. TCRdb carries this immuneACCESS record with in-frame sequences only. Its versions omit some clonotypes, under half of them owing to an unresolved V gene in the studies checked, with the rest unexplained. V and J calls plus clone size are reproduced from that table; the DNA served to infer D and trimming. The sample data list around 270,000 clones, and 84% of these were observed just once. Of the sample, under 5.5% is held by the ten largest clones.

Concerning this clone itself: Its antigen is not yet known. No quality values exist for individual bases; no much larger clone is one base distant.

The junction carries 11 bases between V and J, which are trimmed by 4 bases and 1 base respectively. The CDR3 measures 14 amino acids from cysteine to phenylalanine. Only the CDR3 part of the read is kept: 42 bases, read in frame from the first base. The germline V gene gives CDR1 as SGHRS and CDR2 as YFSETQ. Whole blood was collected in K2EDTA tubes by collaborating institutions according to the institutions' own protocols. For TCRbeta analysis, collaborator samples were shipped as frozen whole blood, as isolated PBMCs, or as DNA extracted from either sample type. Material: peripheral blood. This chain is built from TRBV5-1 and TRBJ2-5, and the D gene may be TRBD2, 5 bases matching. This clonotype was sampled from a man aged 60-69 years with acute or convalescent COVID-19. The DNA sequence follows: TGCGCCAGCAGCCTCGGACTGTTCCAAGAGACCCAGTACTTC. It is translated as CASSLGLFQETQYF.